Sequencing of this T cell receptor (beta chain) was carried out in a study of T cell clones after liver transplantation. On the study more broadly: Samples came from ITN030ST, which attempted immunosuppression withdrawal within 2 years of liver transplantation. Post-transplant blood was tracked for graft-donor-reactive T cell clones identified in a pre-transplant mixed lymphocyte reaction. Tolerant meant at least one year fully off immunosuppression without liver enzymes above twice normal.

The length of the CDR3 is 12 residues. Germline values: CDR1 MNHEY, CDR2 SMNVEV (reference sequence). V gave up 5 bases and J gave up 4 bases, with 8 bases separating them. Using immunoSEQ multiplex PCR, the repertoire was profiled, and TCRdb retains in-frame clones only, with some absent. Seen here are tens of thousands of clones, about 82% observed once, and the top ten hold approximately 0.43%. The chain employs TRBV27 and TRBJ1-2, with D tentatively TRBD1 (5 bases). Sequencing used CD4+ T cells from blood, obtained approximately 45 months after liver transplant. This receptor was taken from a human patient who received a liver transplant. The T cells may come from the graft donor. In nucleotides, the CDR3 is TGTGCCAGCAGTGGGCAGGGCTATGGCTACACCTTC. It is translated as CASSGQGYGYTF.